The clone carrying this T cell receptor (beta chain) was seen a few times. What it binds is unknown. Trimming removed 5 bases from V and 5 bases from J; junction bases left unmatched: 3. CDR3 length equals 13 residues. Germline V lookup: CDR1 ENHRY, CDR2 SYGVKD. One entry per CDR3 protein results from TCRdb running MiXCR on the RT-PCR reads. The data contain around 300,000 distinct CDR3 sequences, 22% of them singletons. The data belong to a study of response to subunit inactivated influenza vaccine. Study results and caveats: Authors suggested each seasonal influenza vaccination recruits few new T cells.

This material consisted of PBMCs from blood, taken 21 months after vaccination. This TCR came from a man between 50 and 75 years old who received an inactivated influenza vaccine. This chain connects TRBV10-3 to TRBJ2-1, with 7 bases that match TRBD2. The CDR3 DNA reads TGTGCCATCAGTACGGGGACTAACAATGAGCAGTTCTTC. This sequence encodes CAISTGTNNEQFF.